This TCR beta chain came from a study of T cells in Graves' hyperthyroidism and ophthalmopathy. At least ten counts were recorded for this clonotype. Regions amplified from RNA transcripts were the TCR beta CDR3 regions. A first-round RT-PCR of the TCR CDR3 used the HTBI primer set. TCRdb recomputed calls from the multiplex PCR reads with MiXCR, one row per CDR3 protein. The sample lists some 370,000 distinct CDR3 sequences, roughly 17% seen once, with around a third in the top ten. The trim removed 2 bases at V and 9 bases at J, leaving 3 bases unmatched. The length of the CDR3 is 14 residues. In germline, CDR1 is MDHEN, CDR2 SYDVKM.

The sample consisted of blood. The clonotype was recovered from a woman between 25 and 40 years old with Graves' hyperthyroidism that later progressed to Graves' ophthalmopathy. The rearrangement joins TRBV28 to TRBJ1-6; TRBD1 matches at 8 bases. CDR3 sequence reads: CASSLPGGVSPLHF. In DNA form, the CDR3 reads TGTGCCAGCAGTTTACCAGGGGGCGTTTCACCCCTCCACTTT.